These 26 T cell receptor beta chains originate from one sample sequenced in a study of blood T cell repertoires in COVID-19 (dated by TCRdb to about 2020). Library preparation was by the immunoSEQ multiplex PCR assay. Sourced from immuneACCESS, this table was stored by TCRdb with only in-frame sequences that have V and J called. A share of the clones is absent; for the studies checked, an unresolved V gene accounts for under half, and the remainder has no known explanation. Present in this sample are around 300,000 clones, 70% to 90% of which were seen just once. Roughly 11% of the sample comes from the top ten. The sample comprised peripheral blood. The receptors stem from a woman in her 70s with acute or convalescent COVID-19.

The CDR3 DNA sequence: TGTGCCTGGAGTGTAGCCGTGGGGGCTAGGACAGATACGCAGTATTTT. Translation: CAWSVAVGARTDTQYF. This rearrangement joins TRBV30 to TRBJ2-3; the D gene is possibly TRBD1 (6 bases). This CDR3 contains 16 residues. From germline, CDR1 is GTSNPN and CDR2 SVGIG (reference sequence). The V and J ends lost 0 bases and 3 bases respectively, with 16 bases between them.

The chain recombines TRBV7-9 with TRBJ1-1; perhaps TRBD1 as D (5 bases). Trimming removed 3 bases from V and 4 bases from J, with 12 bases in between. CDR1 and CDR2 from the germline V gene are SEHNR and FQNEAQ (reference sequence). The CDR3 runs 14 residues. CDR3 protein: CASSFSGQGTEAFF. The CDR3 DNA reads TGTGCCAGCAGCTTCTCCGGGCAGGGCACTGAAGCTTTCTTT.

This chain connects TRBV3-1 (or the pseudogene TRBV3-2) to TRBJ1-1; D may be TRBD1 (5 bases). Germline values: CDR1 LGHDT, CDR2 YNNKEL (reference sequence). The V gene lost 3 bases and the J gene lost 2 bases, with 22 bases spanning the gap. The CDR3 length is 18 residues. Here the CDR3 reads CASSQLGMFGGSNTEAFF. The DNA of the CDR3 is TGTGCCAGCAGCCAGCTCGGCATGTTCGGGGGGTCAAACACTGAAGCTTTCTTT.

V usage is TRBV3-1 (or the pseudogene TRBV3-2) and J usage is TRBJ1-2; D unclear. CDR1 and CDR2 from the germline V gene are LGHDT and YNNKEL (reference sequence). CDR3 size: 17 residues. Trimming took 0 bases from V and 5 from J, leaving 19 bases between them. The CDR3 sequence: CASSQEKGARRLYGYTF. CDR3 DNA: TGTGCCAGCAGCCAAGAGAAGGGAGCCAGGCGGCTTTATGGCTACACCTTC.

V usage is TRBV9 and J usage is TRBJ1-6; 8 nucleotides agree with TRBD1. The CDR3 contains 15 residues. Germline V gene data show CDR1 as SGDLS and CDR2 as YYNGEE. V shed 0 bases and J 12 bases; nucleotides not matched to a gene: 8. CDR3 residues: CASSVEGTGKGPLHF. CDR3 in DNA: TGTGCCAGCAGCGTAGAGGGGACAGGAAAAGGACCCCTCCACTTT.

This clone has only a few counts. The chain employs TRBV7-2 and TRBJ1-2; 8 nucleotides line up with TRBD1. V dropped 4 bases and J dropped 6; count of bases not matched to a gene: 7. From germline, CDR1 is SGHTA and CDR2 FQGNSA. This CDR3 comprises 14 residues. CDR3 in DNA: TGTGCCAGCAGCTCCTCCAGGGGGCGTGATGGCTACACCTTC. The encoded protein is CASSSSRGRDGYTF. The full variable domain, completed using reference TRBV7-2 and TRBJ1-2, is GAGVSQSPSNKVTEKGKDVELRCDPISGHTALYWYRQSLGQGLEFLIYFQGNSAPDKSGLPSDRFSAERTGGSVSTLTIQRTQQEDSAVYLCASSSSRGRDGYTFGSGTRLTVV.

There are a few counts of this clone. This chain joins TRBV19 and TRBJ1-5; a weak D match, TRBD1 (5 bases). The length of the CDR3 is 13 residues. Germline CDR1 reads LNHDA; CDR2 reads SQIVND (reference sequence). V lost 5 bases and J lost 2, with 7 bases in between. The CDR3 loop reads CASSGAGNQPQHF. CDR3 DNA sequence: TGTGCCAGTAGTGGGGCTGGCAATCAGCCCCAGCATTTT. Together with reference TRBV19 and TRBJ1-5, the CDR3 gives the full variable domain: DGGITQSPKYLFRKEGQNVTLSCEQNLNHDAMYWYRQDPGQGLRLIYYSQIVNDFQKGDIAEGYSVSREKKESFPLTVTSAQKNPTAFYLCASSGAGNQPQHFGDGTRLSIL.

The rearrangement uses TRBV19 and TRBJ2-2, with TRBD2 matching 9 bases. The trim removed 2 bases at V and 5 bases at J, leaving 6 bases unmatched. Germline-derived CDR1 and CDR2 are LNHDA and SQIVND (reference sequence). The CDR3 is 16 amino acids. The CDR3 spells CASSIIGTSWTGELFF. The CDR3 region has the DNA TGTGCCAGTAGTATAATAGGGACTAGCTGGACCGGGGAGCTGTTTTTT.

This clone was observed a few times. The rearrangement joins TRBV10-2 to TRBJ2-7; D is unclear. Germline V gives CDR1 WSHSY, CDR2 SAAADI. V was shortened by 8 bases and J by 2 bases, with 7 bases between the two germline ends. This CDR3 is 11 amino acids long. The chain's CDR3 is CASWSTYEQYF. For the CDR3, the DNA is TGCGCCAGCTGGAGTACCTACGAGCAGTACTTC.

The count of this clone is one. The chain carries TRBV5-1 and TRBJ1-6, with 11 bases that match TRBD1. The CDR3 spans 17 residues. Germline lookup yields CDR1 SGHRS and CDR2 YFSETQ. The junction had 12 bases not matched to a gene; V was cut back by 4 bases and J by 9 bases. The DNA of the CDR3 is TGCGCCAGCAGCGCAGGACAGGGGGCAGCTTTAGGTTCACCCCTCCACTTT. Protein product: CASSAGQGAALGSPLHF.

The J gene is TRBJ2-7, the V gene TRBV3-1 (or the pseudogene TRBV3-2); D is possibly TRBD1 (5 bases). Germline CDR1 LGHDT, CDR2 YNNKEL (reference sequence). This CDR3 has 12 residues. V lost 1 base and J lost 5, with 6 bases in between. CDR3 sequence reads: CASSQVRDEQYF. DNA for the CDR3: TGTGCCAGCAGCCAAGTCAGGGACGAGCAGTACTTC.

The CDR3 DNA sequence: TGTGCCAGCAGCTTAGGACCCTCCGAGGCAGATACGCAGTATTTT. It encodes CASSLGPSEADTQYF. The chain recombines TRBV7-9 with TRBJ2-3; D is uncertain. This CDR3 contains 15 residues. Germline V gives CDR1 SEHNR, CDR2 FQNEAQ (reference sequence). V dropped 1 base and J dropped 4 bases, with 12 bases sitting between them.

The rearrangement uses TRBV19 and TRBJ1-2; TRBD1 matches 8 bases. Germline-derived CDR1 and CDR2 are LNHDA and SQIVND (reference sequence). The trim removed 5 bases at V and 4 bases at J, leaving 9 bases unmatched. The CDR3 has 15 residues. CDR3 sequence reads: CASSPYRGSPYGYTF. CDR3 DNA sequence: TGTGCCAGTAGTCCCTACAGGGGGTCGCCCTATGGCTACACCTTC.

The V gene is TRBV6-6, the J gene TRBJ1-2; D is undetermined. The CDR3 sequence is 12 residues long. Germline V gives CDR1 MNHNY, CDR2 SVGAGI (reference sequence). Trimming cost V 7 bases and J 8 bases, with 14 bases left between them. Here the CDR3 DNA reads TGTGCCAGCACCCGCGCATCGGGGGGCTACACCTTC. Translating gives CASTRASGGYTF.

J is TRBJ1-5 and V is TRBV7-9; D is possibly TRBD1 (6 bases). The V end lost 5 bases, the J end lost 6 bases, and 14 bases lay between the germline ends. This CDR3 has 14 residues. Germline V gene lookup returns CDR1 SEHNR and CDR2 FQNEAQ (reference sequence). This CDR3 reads CASSPQGNGQPQHF. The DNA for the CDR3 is TGTGCCAGCAGCCCCCAGGGGAACGGTCAGCCCCAGCATTTT.

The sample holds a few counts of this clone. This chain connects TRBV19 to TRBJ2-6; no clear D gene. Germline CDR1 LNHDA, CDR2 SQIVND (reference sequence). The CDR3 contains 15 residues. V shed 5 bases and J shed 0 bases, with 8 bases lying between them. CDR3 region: CASSFSDSGANVLTF. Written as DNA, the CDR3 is TGTGCCAGTAGTTTTTCAGACTCTGGGGCCAACGTCCTGACTTTC. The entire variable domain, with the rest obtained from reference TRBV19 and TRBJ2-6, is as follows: DGGITQSPKYLFRKEGQNVTLSCEQNLNHDAMYWYRQDPGQGLRLIYYSQIVNDFQKGDIAEGYSVSREKKESFPLTVTSAQKNPTAFYLCASSFSDSGANVLTFGAGSRLTVL.

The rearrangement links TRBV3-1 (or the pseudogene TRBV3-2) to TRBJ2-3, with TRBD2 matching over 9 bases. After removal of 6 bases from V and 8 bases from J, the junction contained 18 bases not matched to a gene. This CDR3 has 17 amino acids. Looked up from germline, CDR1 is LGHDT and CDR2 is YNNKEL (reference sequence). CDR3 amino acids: CASSPSGGYLPTATQYF. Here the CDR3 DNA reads TGTGCCAGCAGTCCAAGCGGGGGGTACTTACCGACTGCTACGCAGTATTTT.

The CDR3 bases are TGTGCCAGCAGCTTTTACGGACAGGCGAATCAGCCCCAGCATTTT. Translation: CASSFYGQANQPQHF. The chain joins TRBV5-8 to TRBJ1-5; 7 bases are shared with TRBD1. V was pared by 2 bases and J by 4 bases, with 6 bases of the junction left unmatched. The CDR3 is 15 amino acids. Germline V gene sequence: CDR1 SGHTS, CDR2 YDEGEE.

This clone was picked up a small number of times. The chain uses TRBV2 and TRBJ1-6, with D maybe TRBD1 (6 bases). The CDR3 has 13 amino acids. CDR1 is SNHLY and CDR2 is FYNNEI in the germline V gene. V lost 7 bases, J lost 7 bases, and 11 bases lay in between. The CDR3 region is CASIGGANSPLHF. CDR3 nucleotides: TGTGCCAGCATAGGGGGGGCGAATTCACCCCTCCACTTT.

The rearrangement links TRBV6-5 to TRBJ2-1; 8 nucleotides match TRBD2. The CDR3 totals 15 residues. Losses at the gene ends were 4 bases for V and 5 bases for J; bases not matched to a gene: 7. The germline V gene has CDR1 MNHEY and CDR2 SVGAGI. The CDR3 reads CASSLGTRVNNEQFF. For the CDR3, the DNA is TGTGCCAGCAGTTTGGGGACTAGGGTTAACAATGAGCAGTTCTTC.

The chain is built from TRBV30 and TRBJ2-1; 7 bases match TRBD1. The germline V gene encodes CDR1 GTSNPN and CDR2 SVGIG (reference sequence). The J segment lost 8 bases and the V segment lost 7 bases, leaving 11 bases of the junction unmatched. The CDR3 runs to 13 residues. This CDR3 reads CASSLRQGDEQFF. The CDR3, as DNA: TGTGCCTCGTCCCTACGACAGGGTGATGAGCAGTTCTTC.

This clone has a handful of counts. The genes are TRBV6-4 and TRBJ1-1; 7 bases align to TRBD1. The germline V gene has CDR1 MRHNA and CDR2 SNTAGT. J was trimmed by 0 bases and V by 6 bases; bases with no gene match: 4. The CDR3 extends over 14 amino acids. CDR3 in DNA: TGTGCCAGCAGGGGGGACAGAATGAACACTGAAGCTTTCTTT. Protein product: CASRGDRMNTEAFF.

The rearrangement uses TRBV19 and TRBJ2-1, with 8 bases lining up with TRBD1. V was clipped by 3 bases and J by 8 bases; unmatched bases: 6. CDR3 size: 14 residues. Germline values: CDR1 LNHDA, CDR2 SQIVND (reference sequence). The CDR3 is CASSIGTGRYEQFF. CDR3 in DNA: TGTGCCAGTAGTATCGGGACAGGACGTTATGAGCAGTTCTTC.

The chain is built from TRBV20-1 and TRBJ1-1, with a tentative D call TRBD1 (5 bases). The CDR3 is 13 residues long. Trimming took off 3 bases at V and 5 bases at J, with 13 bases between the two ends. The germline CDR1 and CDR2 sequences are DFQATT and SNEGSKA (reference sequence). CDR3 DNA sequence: TGCAGTGCTAGTCAGGGAAGAATTACTGAAGCTTTCTTT. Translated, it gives CSASQGRITEAFF.

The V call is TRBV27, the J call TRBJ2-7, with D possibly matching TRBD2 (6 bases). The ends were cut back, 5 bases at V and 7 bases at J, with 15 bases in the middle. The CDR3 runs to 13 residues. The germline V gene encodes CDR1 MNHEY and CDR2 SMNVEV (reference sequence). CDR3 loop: CASSPQRAGEQYF. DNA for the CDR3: TGTGCCAGCAGTCCTCAGCGGGCCGGAGAGCAGTACTTC.

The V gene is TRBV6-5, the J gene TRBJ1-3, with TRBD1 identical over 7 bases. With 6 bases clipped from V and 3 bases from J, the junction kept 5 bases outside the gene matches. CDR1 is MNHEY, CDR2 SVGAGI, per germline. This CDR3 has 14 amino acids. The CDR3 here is CASSKQGLGNTIYF. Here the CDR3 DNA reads TGTGCCAGCAGCAAACAGGGGCTTGGAAACACCATATATTTT.